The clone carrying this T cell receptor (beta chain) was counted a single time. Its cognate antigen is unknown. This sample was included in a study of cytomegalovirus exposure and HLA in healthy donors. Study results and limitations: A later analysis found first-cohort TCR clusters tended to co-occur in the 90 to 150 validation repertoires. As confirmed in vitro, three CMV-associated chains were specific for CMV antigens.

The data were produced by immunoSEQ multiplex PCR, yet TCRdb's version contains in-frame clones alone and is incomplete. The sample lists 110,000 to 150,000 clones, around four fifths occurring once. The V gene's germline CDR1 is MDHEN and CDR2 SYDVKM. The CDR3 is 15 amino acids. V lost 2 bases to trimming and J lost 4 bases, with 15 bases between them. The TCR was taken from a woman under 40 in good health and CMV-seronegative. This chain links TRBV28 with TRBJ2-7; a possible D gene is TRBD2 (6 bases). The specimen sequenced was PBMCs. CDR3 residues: CASSLRTRGFYEQYF. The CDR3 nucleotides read TGTGCCAGCAGTTTACGAACACGGGGGTTTTACGAGCAGTACTTC.